Shown below are 17 T cell receptor beta chains from a single sample sequenced in a study of STAT5B mutations in CD4+ large granular lymphocyte leukemia. Here immunoSEQ multiplex PCR was the method, and the copy in TCRdb shows in-frame clones only, minus some. The data hold more than 45,000 clones, with about 70% observed a single time. Sequencing was performed on CD4+ T cells from blood buffy coats. The receptors derive from a human donor in good health.

This chain joins TRBV6-1 and TRBJ2-2, with D uncertain. V was clipped by 1 base and J by 4 bases, with 7 bases between them. Germline-derived CDR1 and CDR2 are MNHNS and SASEGT. This CDR3 spans 14 amino acids. The CDR3 region is CASSEGHPTGELFF. DNA of the CDR3: TGTGCCAGCAGTGAAGGTCACCCCACCGGGGAGCTGTTTTTT.

The genes are TRBV7-8 and TRBJ1-5; 8 nucleotides align to TRBD1. Germline trimming cut 3 bases from V and 7 bases from J; bases unmatched to any gene: 2. This CDR3 region has 13 residues. Germline V gene sequence: CDR1 SGHVS, CDR2 FQNEAQ. CDR3 loop: CASSFQGAQPQHF. CDR3 coding DNA: TGTGCCAGCAGCTTTCAGGGGGCCCAGCCCCAGCATTTT.

The chain links TRBV9 to TRBJ1-4; no clear D. Deletions cut 3 bases from V and 4 bases from J, with 10 bases between. The CDR3 runs 14 residues. Per the germline V gene, CDR1 is SGDLS and CDR2 is YYNGEE. This chain's CDR3 is CASSAPPHNEKLFF. In nucleotides, the CDR3 is TGTGCCAGCAGCGCCCCCCCCCATAATGAAAAACTGTTTTTT.

This chain uses TRBV18 with TRBJ1-2; D possibly corresponds to TRBD1 (6 bases). The germline V gene has CDR1 KGHSH and CDR2 LQKENI. V dropped 6 bases and J dropped 5 bases, with 16 bases sitting between them. CDR3 length: 14 amino acids. The CDR3 reads CASSPGQGLYGYTF. For the CDR3, the DNA is TGTGCCAGCTCTCCGGGGCAGGGGCTGTATGGCTACACCTTC.

This chain links TRBV7-3 with TRBJ2-3, with 8 bases fitting TRBD2. CDR3 size: 16 residues. The ends lost 4 bases at V and 4 bases at J; junction bases unmatched: 10. CDR1 and CDR2 from the germline V gene are SGHTA and FQGTGA. The CDR3 region has the DNA TGTGCCAGCAGCTCCCCCGGGGGGGGAGGCGCAGATACGCAGTATTTT. Its protein is CASSSPGGGGADTQYF.

The chain has TRBV18 and TRBJ2-2; D is undetermined. Germline V gene sequence: CDR1 KGHSH, CDR2 LQKENI. CDR3 size: 14 residues. V lost 6 bases to trimming and J lost 1 base, with 9 bases between them. CDR3 DNA: TGTGCCAGCTCGCTTACTGTGAACACCGGGGAGCTGTTTTTT. The encoded protein is CASSLTVNTGELFF.

The chain employs TRBV11-2 and TRBJ2-1; perhaps TRBD2 as D (5 bases). CDR3 length: 14 residues. Trimming took 5 bases from V and 8 from J, leaving 16 bases between them. The germline V gene has CDR1 SGHAT and CDR2 FQNNGV. Written as DNA, the CDR3 is TGTGCCAGCAGCGCAGGACTGCGGGCGGATGAGCAGTTCTTC. Its translation: CASSAGLRADEQFF.

The chain carries TRBV10-1 and TRBJ1-1; 10 bases align to TRBD1. Germline V gene sequence: CDR1 WNHNN, CDR2 SYGVQD (reference sequence). The CDR3 runs 13 residues. Losses at the gene ends were 6 bases for V and 5 bases for J; bases not matched to a gene: 3. The CDR3 DNA follows: TGCGCCAGCAGGCCGGGACAGGGGACTGAAGCTTTCTTT. This sequence encodes CASRPGQGTEAFF.

This clone was observed a single time. V is TRBV5-4 and J is TRBJ2-2; 8 bases fit TRBD1. J was trimmed by 3 bases and V by 2 bases; bases with no gene match: 6. Germline loops: CDR1 SGHNT, CDR2 YYREEE (reference sequence). This CDR3 region has 16 residues. CDR3 in DNA: TGTGCCAGCAGCTTCCGGGACAGGCGACACACCGGGGAGCTGTTTTTT. This encodes CASSFRDRRHTGELFF.

The chain carries TRBV11-2 and TRBJ2-7, with 12 positions matching TRBD1. Per the germline V gene, CDR1 is SGHAT and CDR2 is FQNNGV. V dropped 5 bases and J dropped 3; count of bases not matched to a gene: 5. The CDR3 is 15 residues long. The CDR3, as DNA: TGTGCCAGCAGCAAAGGGACAGGGGGCTTCTACGAGCAGTACGTC. It codes for CASSKGTGGFYEQYV.

The sample holds a few counts of this clone. This sequence joins TRBV5-1 and TRBJ1-1; weak D call: TRBD1 (6 bases). The CDR3 covers 12 residues. Germline V lookup: CDR1 SGHRS, CDR2 YFSETQ. Trimming removed 0 bases from V and 8 bases from J, with 8 bases in between. DNA of the CDR3: TGCGCCAGCAGCTTGGAAGGGGGGGAAGCTTTCTTT. This sequence encodes CASSLEGGEAFF.

The chain uses TRBV19 and TRBJ1-5; D remains ambiguous. Germline V gene data show CDR1 as LNHDA and CDR2 as SQIVND (reference sequence). The CDR3 totals 17 residues. Trimming removed 4 bases from V and 0 bases from J, with 16 bases in between. This chain's CDR3 is CASSNPIVFYSNQPQHF. The CDR3 DNA sequence: TGTGCCAGTAGTAACCCGATAGTCTTCTATAGCAATCAGCCCCAGCATTTT.

The J gene is TRBJ1-2, the V gene TRBV10-3, with TRBD1 as a possible D gene (5 bases). Germline loops: CDR1 ENHRY, CDR2 SYGVKD. The CDR3 extends over 12 amino acids. Trimming removed 8 bases at V and 1 base at J, with 8 bases between. This CDR3 is CAIEDINYGYTF. CDR3 coding DNA: TGTGCCATCGAGGACATTAACTATGGCTACACCTTC.

The chain carries TRBV6-5 and TRBJ2-3; D is undetermined. The germline CDR1 and CDR2 sequences are MNHEY and SVGAGI. CDR3 length: 13 amino acids. This CDR3 is CATSRSGTDTQYF. DNA of the CDR3: TGTGCTACCAGCAGATCGGGCACAGATACGCAGTATTTT.

This clone was seen a single time. This chain uses TRBV10-3 with TRBJ2-2; tentatively, D is TRBD2 (5 bases). The CDR3 sequence is 14 residues long. The V end lost 4 bases, the J end lost 5 bases, and 11 bases lay between the germline ends. Germline values: CDR1 ENHRY, CDR2 SYGVKD. The CDR3 loop reads CAISVVRETGELFF. The DNA for the CDR3 is TGTGCCATCAGTGTCGTTAGGGAGACCGGGGAGCTGTTTTTT.

The gene calls are TRBV2 and TRBJ1-6; D remains ambiguous. Germline V gene data show CDR1 as SNHLY and CDR2 as FYNNEI. V was cut by 5 bases and J by 13 bases, with 21 bases left in between. The CDR3 has 15 amino acids. DNA for the CDR3: TGTGCCAGCAGTCCCATCCTCTCGTCAGCCCTGCCCCTCCACTTT. Translating gives CASSPILSSALPLHF.

This clone was picked up a small number of times. The gene calls are TRBV15 and TRBJ1-4; 7 nucleotides line up with TRBD1. The CDR3 has 14 amino acids. Unmatched junction bases numbered 12, after V lost 9 bases and J lost 8 bases. The V gene's germline CDR1 is LNHNV and CDR2 YYDKDF (reference sequence). The CDR3 reads CATKQGQSGEKLFF. In DNA form, the CDR3 reads TGTGCCACAAAACAGGGGCAATCGGGGGAAAAACTGTTTTTT.